The text below deals with one T cell receptor beta chain. As yet, its antigen is unknown. Here immunoSEQ multiplex PCR was the method, and the copy in TCRdb shows in-frame clones only, minus some. The repertoire holds roughly 2 million clones, with approximately 96% as singletons. Germline V lookup: CDR1 MRHNA, CDR2 SNTAGT. This CDR3 region has 15 residues. V lost 9 bases and J lost 5; bases outside the gene matches: 11. The record originates from a study of shared clonotypes between healthy human individuals. Study-wide results and caveats: Depth of sequencing was expected to influence donor clonotype sharing. Sharing across four donors was seen in around 5.1% of naive CD4 clonotypes.

Input material: naive CD4+ T cells sorted from blood. As for subset: CD45RA+ positively selected. The TCR sequence derives from a man between 18 and 35 years old in good health. The chain couples TRBV6-4 to TRBJ1-5, with TRBD1 matching 9 bases. The CDR3: CASLKGQGKDQPQHF. CDR3 DNA: TGTGCCAGTCTAAAAGGACAGGGGAAGGATCAGCCCCAGCATTTT.